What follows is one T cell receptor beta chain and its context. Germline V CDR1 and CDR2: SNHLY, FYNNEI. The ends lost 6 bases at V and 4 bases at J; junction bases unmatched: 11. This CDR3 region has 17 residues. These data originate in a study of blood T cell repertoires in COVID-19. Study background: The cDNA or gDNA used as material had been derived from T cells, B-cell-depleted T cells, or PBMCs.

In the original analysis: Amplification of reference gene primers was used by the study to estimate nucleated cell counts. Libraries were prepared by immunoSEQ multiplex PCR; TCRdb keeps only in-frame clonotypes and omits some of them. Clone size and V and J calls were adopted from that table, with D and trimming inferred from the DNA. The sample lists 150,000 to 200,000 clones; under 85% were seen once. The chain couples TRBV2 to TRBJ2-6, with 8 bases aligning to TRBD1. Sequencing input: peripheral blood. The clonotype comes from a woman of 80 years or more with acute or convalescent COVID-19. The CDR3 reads CASRSTGVTSGANVLTF. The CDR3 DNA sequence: TGTGCCAGCAGATCGACAGGGGTAACGAGCGGGGCCAACGTCCTGACTTTC.